Listed here is a single T cell receptor (beta chain). This clonotype was picked up many times. Its recognized antigen is unknown. The sample holds no much larger clone one base away, and base qualities are not on file. This entry belongs to a study of CD8+CD57+ T cells in acquired aplastic anemia (dated by TCRdb to 2016 to 2019). As for the study more broadly: DNA extracted from sorted CD4+ and CD8+ cells had a mean of about 3 ug, with a range of about 0.18 to 27.4 ug. An average of approximately 10 million reads for CD4+ cells and 11 million to 13 million reads for CD8+ cells was obtained from healthy donor samples.

What the study reported, not specific to this receptor: Roughly 29 CD8+ CDR3 sequences were found in both patients and controls but appeared to be highly expressed in patients and within the immunodominant clones of the patients. Between patients and healthy controls, no significant difference in CD8+ Simpson's diversity was found (P=0.060).

The study deep-sequenced TCR repertoires of sorted CD4+ and CD8+ blood T cells from severe aplastic anemia patients and healthy subjects. Ficoll-Paque density gradient centrifugation was used to isolate peripheral blood mononuclear cells. CD4+ and CD8+ T cells were sorted by FACS or magnetic beads before DNA extraction. The V end loses 6 bases and the J end loses 6 bases, and a stretch of 17 bases separates them. CDR1 and CDR2 are drawn from the germline V gene (reference sequence): SEHNR, FQNEAQ. The cysteine opens and the phenylalanine closes a CDR3 of 14 amino acids. Only the CDR3 DNA is retained, 42 bases long and in frame from the first base. Genomic DNA served as template for TCR beta VDJ combination and CDR3 sequence profiling. An Illumina HiSeq 2000 was the platform used for TCR repertoire sequencing. Regarding the original processing steps: Repertoires were assessed using TRBV/TRBJ rearrangement plots, CDR3 size and DJ length profiles, and Simpson's diversity index. The most abundant DNA sequence in the deep sequencing data was defined as the immunodominant clone. CDR3 amino acid sequences were checked for sharing across subjects and were also compared against the VDJdb database and published repertoires. The public sequencing data were trimmed at Q25 with fastp and processed into clonotypes with MiXCR by TCRdb, which kept only in-frame beta chains. Identical CDR3 proteins give one entry, which carries the most common genes and DNA. TCRdb's processing, not the authors', yielded these V and J calls. Counted in this sample were hundreds of thousands of distinct CDR3 sequences; 65% to 80% of them appeared once. The ten largest clones capture under 4.5% of the sample.

The rearrangement joined TRBV7-9 to TRBJ1-2; matching of 6 bases hints at TRBD1 as the D gene. The sample comprised sorted CD4+, CD8+, or CD8+CD57+ T cells (not recorded which) from PBMCs. The source of this sequence is a human donor in good health, serving as a control. This receptor has the CDR3 CASSFRGIRNGYTF. DNA sequence: TGTGCCAGCAGTTTCAGGGGTATTAGGAATGGCTACACCTTC.